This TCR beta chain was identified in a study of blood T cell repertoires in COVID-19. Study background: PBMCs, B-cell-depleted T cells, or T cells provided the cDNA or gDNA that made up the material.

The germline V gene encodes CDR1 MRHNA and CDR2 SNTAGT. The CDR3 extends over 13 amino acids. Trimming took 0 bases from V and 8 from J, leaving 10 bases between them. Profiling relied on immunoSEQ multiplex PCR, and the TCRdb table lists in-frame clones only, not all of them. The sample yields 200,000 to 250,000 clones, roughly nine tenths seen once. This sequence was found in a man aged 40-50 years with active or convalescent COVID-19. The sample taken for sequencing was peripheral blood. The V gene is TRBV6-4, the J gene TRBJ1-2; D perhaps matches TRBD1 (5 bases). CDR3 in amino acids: CASSDSTEGGYTF. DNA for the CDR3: TGTGCCAGCAGTGACTCGACGGAGGGGGGCTACACCTTC.